The 17 T cell receptor beta chains below all came from one sample that was sequenced in a study of shared clonotypes between healthy human individuals. Terminally differentiated effector memory CD45RA+ cells were excluded from the naive CD8 cells, which were CD45RO-negative and positively selected for CCR7. The method was immunoSEQ multiplex PCR; TCRdb's version includes in-frame clones alone and lacks a portion of them. The repertoire holds approximately 2,000,000 clones, with roughly 93% as singletons. Source material: naive CD8+ T cells from PBMCs. The receptors here all came from a man younger than 35 in good health. Some clones in this sample may be carry-over from other donors' samples.

This chain connects TRBV28 to TRBJ2-2; no clear D gene. CDR1 MDHEN and CDR2 SYDVKM come from the germline V gene. Trimming removed 2 bases at V and 9 bases at J, with 13 bases between. The CDR3 spans 14 residues. CDR3 in DNA: TGTGCCAGCAGTTTAACGGAGTCCGCCCGGGAGCTGTTTTTT. As protein: CASSLTESARELFF. The full variable domain, in which reference TRBV28 and TRBJ2-2 provide the parts outside the CDR3, is DVKVTQSSRYLVKRTGEKVFLECVQDMDHENMFWYRQDPGLGLRLIYFSYDVKMKEKGDIPEGYSVSREKKERFSLILESASTNQTSMYLCASSLTESARELFFGEGSRLTVL.

The chain recombines TRBV6-6 with TRBJ2-2; tentatively, D is TRBD1 or TRBD2 (5 bases each). V gave up 0 bases and J gave up 6 bases, with 8 bases separating them. Germline loops: CDR1 MNHNY, CDR2 SVGAGI (reference sequence). This CDR3 has 14 residues. The CDR3: CASSYSMGAGELFF. In DNA, the CDR3 is TGTGCCAGCAGTTACTCGATGGGGGCCGGGGAGCTGTTTTTT.

J is TRBJ2-1 and V is TRBV27; 8 nucleotides align to TRBD2. Germline V gene lookup returns CDR1 MNHEY and CDR2 SMNVEV (reference sequence). The V segment lost 4 bases and the J segment 8 bases; nucleotides outside the gene matches: 10. This CDR3 is built from 15 residues. This chain's CDR3 is CASSSLWSSGDEQFF. As DNA, the CDR3 is TGTGCCAGCAGTTCCCTCTGGAGTAGCGGGGATGAGCAGTTCTTC.

The V and J genes are TRBV27 and TRBJ2-7; D uncertain. CDR1 is MNHEY, CDR2 SMNVEV, per germline (reference sequence). The V end lost 4 bases, the J end lost 3 bases, and 10 bases lay between the germline ends. The CDR3 covers 13 residues. The CDR3, as DNA: TGTGCCAGCAGTTATTCCGAGCGCTACGAGCAGTACTTC. The encoded protein is CASSYSERYEQYF.

The genes are TRBV7-8 and TRBJ2-3; TRBD2 agrees at 14 bases. The CDR3 sequence is 14 residues long. The germline V gene has CDR1 SGHVS and CDR2 FQNEAQ. The J segment lost 7 bases and the V segment lost 8 bases, leaving 5 bases of the junction unmatched. For the CDR3, the DNA is TGTGCCAGCGGGACTAGCGGGAGTAGGAATACGCAGTATTTT. It codes for CASGTSGSRNTQYF.

The chain joins TRBV29-1 to TRBJ2-5, with D unclear. The J call could be wrong; TRBJ2-7 is a better fit for the DNA end. Germline V gives CDR1 SQVTM, CDR2 ANQGSEA. The CDR3 length is 13 residues. CDR3 bases: TGCAGCGTTGAGAATTACGGCTCCTACGAGCAGTACTTC. Its protein product is CSVENYGSYEQYF.

The rearrangement uses TRBV5-1 and TRBJ2-2, with a tentative D call TRBD1 (6 bases). V was cut by 0 bases and J by 0 bases, with 9 bases left in between. Germline values: CDR1 SGHRS, CDR2 YFSETQ. The CDR3 is 16 amino acids. DNA for the CDR3: TGCGCCAGCAGCTTGGTTACAGGGTCGAACACCGGGGAGCTGTTTTTT. Translation gives CASSLVTGSNTGELFF.

The chain is built from TRBV27 and TRBJ2-3; D remains ambiguous. The CDR3 totals 13 residues. Germline V gene sequence: CDR1 MNHEY, CDR2 SMNVEV (reference sequence). Trimming cost V 0 bases and J 6 bases, with 7 bases left between them. CDR3 sequence: CASSLSIWDTQYF. The CDR3 nucleotides are TGTGCCAGCAGTTTATCGATTTGGGATACGCAGTATTTT.

The rearrangement joins TRBV4-3 to TRBJ2-1, with TRBD2 matching over 8 bases. Germline values: CDR1 LGHNA, CDR2 YSLEER. The CDR3 extends over 17 amino acids. V lost 0 bases and J lost 5; bases outside the gene matches: 9. Here the CDR3 DNA reads TGCGCCAGCAGCCAAGACCCCCCAGCGGGAGAGGACAATGAGCAGTTCTTC. It translates to CASSQDPPAGEDNEQFF.

The chain uses TRBV29-1 and TRBJ2-1; D might be TRBD1 or TRBD2, each matching 5 bases. CDR1 and CDR2 from the germline V gene are SQVTM and ANQGSEA. V was cut by 3 bases and J by 12 bases, with 15 bases left in between. This CDR3 region has 12 residues. The CDR3 DNA sequence: TGCAGCGTTGAGTCTGGTTCTGGGGGGCAGTTCTTC. Amino acids: CSVESGSGGQFF.

The chain couples TRBV27 to TRBJ1-5; 9 nucleotides match TRBD1. J was trimmed by 6 bases and V by 6 bases; bases with no gene match: 9. CDR3 length equals 15 residues. Germline V gene sequence: CDR1 MNHEY, CDR2 SMNVEV (reference sequence). CDR3 sequence (DNA): TGTGCCAGCAGCCAGGGACAGGGATTGATTCAGCCCCAGCATTTT. Translating it yields CASSQGQGLIQPQHF.

A remark on this clone: The identical CDR3 is also encoded by other nucleotide sequences in the sample. The CDR3 sequence is CASSIGTGSGNTIYF. The DNA for the CDR3 is TGTGCCAGTAGTATCGGGACCGGCTCTGGAAACACCATATATTTT. This chain links TRBV19 with TRBJ1-3, with D maybe TRBD1 (5 bases). CDR3 size: 15 residues. V was shortened by 3 bases and J by 0 bases, with 9 bases between the two germline ends. From germline, CDR1 is LNHDA and CDR2 SQIVND (reference sequence). The full variable domain, rest sourced from reference TRBV19 and TRBJ1-3, is DGGITQSPKYLFRKEGQNVTLSCEQNLNHDAMYWYRQDPGQGLRLIYYSQIVNDFQKGDIAEGYSVSREKKESFPLTVTSAQKNPTAFYLCASSIGTGSGNTIYFGEGSWLTVV.

This chain connects TRBV27 to TRBJ2-5; 9 bases agree with TRBD2. The CDR3 sequence is 14 residues long. Germline loops: CDR1 MNHEY, CDR2 SMNVEV (reference sequence). V shed 7 bases, J shed 5 bases, and the junction held 8 bases outside the gene matches. CDR3 DNA: TGTGCCAGCACCCGCGGGACTAGCCTTGAGACCCAGTACTTC. This translates into CASTRGTSLETQYF.

Only one count was recorded for this clone. The V and J genes are TRBV4-2 and TRBJ2-1; D possibly corresponds to TRBD1 (5 bases). This CDR3 is 16 amino acids long. V lost 2 bases and J lost 0, with 11 bases in between. Germline CDR1 and CDR2: LGHNA and YNFKEQ. CDR3 DNA sequence: TGTGCCAGCAGCCAATGGGGCGGAAACTCCTACAATGAGCAGTTCTTC. Encoded protein: CASSQWGGNSYNEQFF.

The chain employs TRBV28 and TRBJ2-2, with D tentatively TRBD1 (6 bases). CDR3 length equals 15 residues. Trimming removed 4 bases at V and 4 bases at J, with 13 bases between. Germline CDR1 and CDR2: MDHEN and SYDVKM. In DNA, the CDR3 is TGTGCCAGCAGTTATCGGACAGAGACCACCGGGGAGCTGTTTTTT. Its protein product is CASSYRTETTGELFF. Full variable domain (missing parts from reference TRBV28 and TRBJ2-2): DVKVTQSSRYLVKRTGEKVFLECVQDMDHENMFWYRQDPGLGLRLIYFSYDVKMKEKGDIPEGYSVSREKKERFSLILESASTNQTSMYLCASSYRTETTGELFFGEGSRLTVL.

V gene TRBV27 combines with J gene TRBJ2-5, with D unclear. Germline-derived CDR1 and CDR2 are MNHEY and SMNVEV (reference sequence). V shed 1 base and J shed 4 bases, with 10 bases lying between them. The CDR3 consists of 14 residues. CDR3 nucleotides: TGTGCCAGCAGTTTATTCTCAGGCAGAGAGACCCAGTACTTC. As protein: CASSLFSGRETQYF.

The rearrangement uses TRBV29-1 and TRBJ2-3; D gene uncertain. Trimming pared 7 bases from V and 5 bases from J, leaving 10 bases between. Germline CDR1 is SQVTM and CDR2 is ANQGSEA. The length of the CDR3 is 11 residues. The CDR3 spells CSAPLGDTQYF. The DNA of the CDR3 is TGCAGCGCCCCTCTAGGAGATACGCAGTATTTT.